One sample yielded the 7 T cell receptor beta chains listed below, sequenced in a study of blood T cells in healthy people across ages. It was with a sample-barcoded 5' primer and a J-beta primer mix that a second PCR of roughly 7 to 11 cycles was run. One entry per CDR3 protein, called by TCRdb with MiXCR from the 5' RACE reads. Among 380,000 or so distinct CDR3 sequences listed, roughly half were seen once. The sample was blood. These receptors originate from a man in his 60s in good health.

This clonotype has a count of ten or more. The CDR3 spells CASSELNQPQHF. The CDR3 coding sequence is TGTGCCAGCAGTGAGCTAAATCAGCCCCAGCATTTT. The gene calls are TRBV25-1 and TRBJ1-5, with no clear D. From germline, CDR1 is MGHDK and CDR2 SYGVNS. With 3 bases removed from V and 4 bases from J, the gap between germline ends came to 4 bases. The CDR3 runs to 12 residues.

J is TRBJ2-3 and V is TRBV4-2; 9 bases match TRBD2. The CDR3 runs 16 residues. Germline V gives CDR1 LGHNA, CDR2 YNFKEQ. V was clipped by 0 bases and J by 5 bases; unmatched bases: 6. The CDR3 region has the DNA TGTGCCAGCAGCCAAGACTTAGCGGGAGTCCGAGATACGCAGTATTTT. It translates to CASSQDLAGVRDTQYF.

V usage is TRBV7-7 and J usage is TRBJ2-5, with D possibly matching TRBD1 (7 bases). The DNA end lines up better with TRBJ2-7; the J call may be wrong. CDR3 size: 13 residues. The germline gives CDR1 SSHAT, CDR2 FNYEAQ (reference sequence). Here the CDR3 reads CTSSEGAFSEQYF. The CDR3, as DNA: TGTACTAGCAGCGAGGGGGCATTTTCCGAGCAGTACTTC.

The gene calls are TRBV5-1 and TRBJ1-4; D unclear. CDR3 size: 11 residues. In germline, CDR1 is SGHRS, CDR2 YFSETQ. The ends were cut back, 8 bases at V and 3 bases at J, with 5 bases in the middle. The CDR3, as DNA: TGCGCCAGTCCGGCTAATGAAAAACTGTTTTTT. Translating it yields CASPANEKLFF.

The chain employs TRBV20-1 and TRBJ2-3; 7 bases align to TRBD2. J lost 0 bases, V lost 0 bases, and 6 bases had no gene match. The germline CDR1 and CDR2 sequences are DFQATT and SNEGSKA (reference sequence). The length of the CDR3 is 16 residues. CDR3: CSARDDQRGSTDTQYF. As DNA, the CDR3 is TGCAGTGCTAGAGATGATCAGCGGGGTAGCACAGATACGCAGTATTTT.

The rearrangement uses TRBV12-3 or TRBV12-4 and TRBJ2-1; D is uncertain. The CDR3 totals 14 residues. With 7 bases removed from V and 3 bases from J, the gap between germline ends came to 13 bases. The DNA for the CDR3 is TGTGCCAGCAACTCCTGGCAGGACTACAATGAGCAGTTCTTC. This gives the protein CASNSWQDYNEQFF.

The chain employs TRBV7-8 and TRBJ2-3; weak D call: TRBD2 (7 bases). V was trimmed by 0 bases and J by 0 bases, leaving 19 bases between them. The CDR3 is made up of 19 amino acids. Germline CDR1 SGHVS, CDR2 FQNEAQ. The CDR3 nucleotides are TGTGCCAGCAGCTTAGCGGCGGGGGCCCTGACCTCTAGCACAGATACGCAGTATTTT. Translated: CASSLAAGALTSSTDTQYF.